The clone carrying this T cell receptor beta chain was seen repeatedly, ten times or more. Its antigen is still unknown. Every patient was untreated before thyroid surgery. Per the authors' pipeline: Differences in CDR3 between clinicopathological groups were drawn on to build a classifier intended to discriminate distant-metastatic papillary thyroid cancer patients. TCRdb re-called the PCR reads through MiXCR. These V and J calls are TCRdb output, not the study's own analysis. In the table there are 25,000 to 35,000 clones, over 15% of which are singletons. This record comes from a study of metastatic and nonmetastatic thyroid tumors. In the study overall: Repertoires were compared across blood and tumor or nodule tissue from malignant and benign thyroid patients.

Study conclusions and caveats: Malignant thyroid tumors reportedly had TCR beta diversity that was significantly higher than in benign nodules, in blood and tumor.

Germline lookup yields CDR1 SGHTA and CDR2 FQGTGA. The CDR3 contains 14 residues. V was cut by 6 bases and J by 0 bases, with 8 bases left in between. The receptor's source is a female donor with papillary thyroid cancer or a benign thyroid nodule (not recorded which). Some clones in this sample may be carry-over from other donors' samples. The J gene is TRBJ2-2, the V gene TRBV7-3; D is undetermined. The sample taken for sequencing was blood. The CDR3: CASSKRPNTGELFF. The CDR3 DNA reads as TGTGCCAGCAGTAAAAGGCCGAACACCGGGGAGCTGTTTTTT.